The 13 T cell receptor beta chains in this list originate from one sample, sequenced in a study of cytomegalovirus exposure and HLA in healthy donors. In the PCR, 60 Vbeta and 13 Jbeta primers were used. The repertoire was sequenced with immunoSEQ multiplex PCR; TCRdb's copy has only in-frame clones and lacks some. The sample contains about 190,000 clones, about four fifths of which appear only once. Sequences were obtained from PBMCs. The receptors shown here come from a man aged 25-40 years in good health and CMV-seropositive.

The chain recombines TRBV7-7 with TRBJ1-4, with D perhaps TRBD1 (6 bases). The CDR3 runs to 12 residues. Germline V lookup: CDR1 SSHAT, CDR2 FNYEAQ (reference sequence). The CDR3 loop reads CATGISREKLFF. DNA of the CDR3: TGTGCTACAGGGATTTCACGTGAAAAACTGTTTTTT.

This rearrangement joins TRBV29-1 to TRBJ1-5; TRBD1 matches at 7 bases. The germline V gene has CDR1 SQVTM and CDR2 ANQGSEA. After removal of 4 bases from V and 4 bases from J, the junction contained 4 bases not matched to a gene. CDR3 length equals 13 residues. The CDR3 nucleotides are TGCAGCGTTGGACAGGGCGAGAATCAGCCCCAGCATTTT. As protein: CSVGQGENQPQHF.

The chain links TRBV10-3 to TRBJ2-3; 10 nucleotides align to TRBD1. CDR3 size: 12 residues. CDR1 and CDR2 (germline): ENHRY, SYGVKD. Trimming at V came to 11 bases and at J to 4 bases, leaving 3 bases not matched to a gene. In DNA, the CDR3 is TGTGCCTCTGGGACAGGGGCAGATACGCAGTATTTT. This codes for CASGTGADTQYF.

V usage is TRBV29-1 and J usage is TRBJ2-7, with 8 bases aligning to TRBD1. CDR1 and CDR2 (germline): SQVTM, ANQGSEA. This CDR3 contains 14 residues. Losses at the gene ends were 1 base for V and 3 bases for J; bases not matched to a gene: 5. The CDR3 here is CSVEGTGIFYEQYF. In nucleotides, the CDR3 is TGCAGCGTTGAAGGGACAGGGATTTTCTACGAGCAGTACTTC.

This clone appeared a single time. The chain couples TRBV11-1 to TRBJ2-3; tentative D call: TRBD1 (5 bases). This CDR3 contains 15 residues. Trimming stripped 1 base from V and 6 bases from J, with 14 bases between. From germline, CDR1 is SGHAT and CDR2 FQDESV (reference sequence). CDR3 in amino acids: CASSLETFRVDTQYF. The CDR3, as DNA: TGTGCCAGCAGCTTAGAAACCTTCAGGGTGGATACGCAGTATTTT.

The rearrangement joins TRBV12-5 to TRBJ1-2; a possible D gene is TRBD1 (5 bases). With 1 base removed from V and 4 bases from J, the gap between germline ends came to 7 bases. The germline V gene encodes CDR1 LGHNT and CDR2 FRNRAP. The CDR3 extends over 13 amino acids. CDR3 in amino acids: CASGLGGGYGYTF. The CDR3 nucleotides read TGTGCTAGTGGTTTGGGGGGGGGCTATGGCTACACCTTC.

The chain is built from TRBV7-8 and TRBJ2-5; possibly TRBD2 for D (6 bases). V lost 1 base to trimming and J lost 6 bases, with 12 bases between them. The germline CDR1 and CDR2 sequences are SGHVS and FQNEAQ. This CDR3 comprises 14 residues. The CDR3 sequence: CASSLGAGIKTQYF. The CDR3 DNA reads as TGTGCCAGCAGCTTAGGGGCGGGGATAAAGACCCAGTACTTC.

The chain is built from TRBV2 and TRBJ2-1, with TRBD1 matching 7 bases. The length of the CDR3 is 15 residues. Germline V CDR1 and CDR2: SNHLY, FYNNEI. V trimming: 2 bases; J trimming: 9 bases; junction bases outside the gene matches: 10. The CDR3 sequence is CASSERGRTGGEQFF. The CDR3 coding sequence is TGTGCCAGCAGTGAAAGGGGTAGGACAGGTGGTGAGCAGTTCTTC.

The chain is built from TRBV6-1 and TRBJ2-3; the D gene is possibly TRBD1 (6 bases). V was pared by 3 bases and J by 3 bases, with 13 bases between. There are 15 residues in the CDR3. The germline V gene has CDR1 MNHNS and CDR2 SASEGT. The CDR3 sequence is CASSDFSRGTDTQYF. The CDR3 DNA reads as TGTGCCAGCAGTGACTTCTCCAGGGGAACAGATACGCAGTATTTT.

The chain joins TRBV7-9 to TRBJ2-7, with TRBD2 matching 7 bases. J lost 2 bases, V lost 5 bases, and 3 bases had no gene match. CDR3 length: 13 residues. The germline V gene has CDR1 SEHNR and CDR2 FQNEAQ (reference sequence). DNA for the CDR3: TGTGCCAGCAGCCCCGGGGGGACCTACGAGCAGTACTTC. Translated, it gives CASSPGGTYEQYF.

The V and J genes are TRBV15 and TRBJ2-5; 10 bases align to TRBD2. This CDR3 has 17 residues. Germline trimming cut 0 bases from V and 2 bases from J; bases unmatched to any gene: 6. Germline CDR1 LNHNV, CDR2 YYDKDF (reference sequence). CDR3 sequence reads: CATSRDPSGRSQETQYF. CDR3 DNA: TGTGCCACCAGCAGAGATCCTAGCGGGAGAAGTCAAGAGACCCAGTACTTC.

The V call is TRBV25-1, the J call TRBJ2-5, with D perhaps matching TRBD1 (5 bases). Germline loops: CDR1 MGHDK, CDR2 SYGVNS. Trimming shortened V by 3 bases and J by 2 bases, and 10 bases separated the two germline ends. The CDR3 is 14 amino acids. The CDR3, as DNA: TGTGCCAGCAGTGATGGACAAATACAAGAGACCCAGTACTTC. Its translation is CASSDGQIQETQYF. Full variable domain (rest looked up from reference TRBV25-1 and TRBJ2-5): EADIYQTPRYLVIGTGKKITLECSQTMGHDKMYWYQQDPGMELHLIHYSYGVNSTEKGDLSSESTVSRIRTEHFPLTLESARPSHTSQYLCASSDGQIQETQYFGPGTRLLVL.

The chain uses TRBV4-3 and TRBJ2-2; tentative D call: TRBD1 (5 bases). V lost 0 bases, J lost 6 bases, and 20 bases lay in between. The CDR3 sequence is 18 residues long. The germline CDR1 and CDR2 sequences are LGHNA and YSLEER. In DNA, the CDR3 is TGCGCCAGCAGCCAAGAACAGGCTTACACAACACCCCCCGGGGAGCTGTTTTTT. It is translated as CASSQEQAYTTPPGELFF.